A single sample gave rise to the 6 T cell receptor beta chains below, sequenced in a study of cytomegalovirus exposure and HLA in healthy donors. 13 Jbeta primers and 60 Vbeta primers were used for the PCR. This table comes from immunoSEQ multiplex PCR, and its TCRdb copy is limited to in-frame clones, with some not included. This sample has 90,000 to 110,000 clones, with 10% to 15% found just once. Input material: PBMCs. The receptors derive from a man between 40 and 49 years old in good health and CMV-seropositive.

This clone was recorded a few times. J is TRBJ2-7 and V is TRBV19; a possible D gene is TRBD2 (5 bases). The CDR3 runs 15 residues. Germline V gene sequence: CDR1 LNHDA, CDR2 SQIVND (reference sequence). V gave up 0 bases and J gave up 1 base, with 10 bases separating them. Here the CDR3 reads CASSIDPSRSYEQYF. The DNA of the CDR3 is TGTGCCAGTAGTATAGATCCTAGCAGGTCCTACGAGCAGTACTTC.

This clone was observed a few times. The gene calls are TRBV7-2 and TRBJ2-3; TRBD2 agrees at 10 bases. The J segment lost 2 bases and the V segment lost 2 bases, leaving 4 bases of the junction unmatched. The CDR3 runs 16 residues. Germline V gene lookup returns CDR1 SGHTA and CDR2 FQGNSA. CDR3 protein: CASSLLAGVITDTQYF. CDR3 bases: TGTGCCAGCAGCTTACTAGCGGGAGTTATCACAGATACGCAGTATTTT.

This sequence joins TRBV6-5 and TRBJ2-3; 8 nucleotides agree with TRBD2. The CDR3 length is 14 residues. CDR1 and CDR2 (germline): MNHEY, SVGAGI. V shed 5 bases and J 1 base; nucleotides not matched to a gene: 2. The CDR3 DNA is TGTGCCAGCAGTCAACTAGCGGGCACAGATACGCAGTATTTT. This translates into CASSQLAGTDTQYF.

This clone was seen a handful of times. The J gene is TRBJ2-1, the V gene TRBV7-2; D may be TRBD1 (5 bases). This CDR3 region has 16 residues. Germline CDR1 SGHTA, CDR2 FQGNSA. V lost 5 bases and J 0 bases, leaving 14 bases between the germline ends. Here the CDR3 reads CASSPRGLSSYNEQFF. CDR3 DNA sequence: TGTGCCAGCAGCCCAAGGGGATTAAGCTCCTACAATGAGCAGTTCTTC.

The rearrangement links TRBV4-3 to TRBJ2-7, with a possible D match to TRBD2 (6 bases). CDR1 and CDR2 (germline): LGHNA, YSLEER. The ends were cut back, 4 bases at V and 6 bases at J, with 22 bases in the middle. This CDR3 has 16 amino acids. The CDR3 region is CASSREAGLTAGEQYF. As DNA, the CDR3 is TGCGCCAGCAGCCGAGAGGCGGGACTGACTGCTGGCGAGCAGTACTTC.

This clone was detected only a few times. The chain recombines TRBV11-3 with TRBJ2-7; 13 bases match TRBD2. The CDR3 contains 14 residues. Germline assignment: CDR1 SGHNT and CDR2 YENEEA. V dropped 3 bases and J dropped 5; count of bases not matched to a gene: 1. CDR3 nucleotide sequence: TGTGCCAGCAGCTTCGGACTAGCGGGGGACGAGCAGTACTTC. Protein: CASSFGLAGDEQYF.